One sample yielded the 14 T cell receptor beta chains listed below, sequenced in a study of T cell responses to AZD1222 COVID-19 vaccine. Sequencing was performed with immunoSEQ multiplex PCR; in TCRdb, only in-frame clones are kept and a portion is missing. The table lists some 160,000 clones, approximately 90% of them singletons. The source was peripheral blood, collected 28 days after the second AZD1222 dose. These receptors were taken from an adult who received the AZD1222 COVID-19 vaccine.

V is TRBV9 and J is TRBJ1-5, with unresolved D. Per the germline V gene, CDR1 is SGDLS and CDR2 is YYNGEE. The CDR3 is 14 amino acids. V lost 0 bases to trimming and J lost 2 bases, with 6 bases between them. CDR3: CASSVGVGNQPQHF. The CDR3, as DNA: TGTGCCAGCAGCGTAGGGGTAGGCAATCAGCCCCAGCATTTT.

This chain joins TRBV4-1 and TRBJ2-1, with D perhaps matching TRBD1 (7 bases). V lost 3 bases, J lost 5 bases, and 20 bases lay in between. Germline CDR1 and CDR2: MGHRA and YSYEKL. The CDR3 length is 17 residues. CDR3 DNA: TGCGCCAGCAGCCAGATACTTGGGGCAGGGGGGCACAATGAGCAGTTCTTC. This translates into CASSQILGAGGHNEQFF.

This clone was detected once. This chain links TRBV27 with TRBJ1-1; 7 positions match TRBD1. CDR3 length: 13 residues. With V trimmed by 6 bases and J by 2 bases, 3 bases remained unmatched. Germline loops: CDR1 MNHEY, CDR2 SMNVEV (reference sequence). CDR3 residues: CASRWTGNTEAFF. CDR3 DNA: TGTGCCAGCAGATGGACAGGCAACACTGAAGCTTTCTTT.

The chain uses TRBV12-3 or TRBV12-4 and TRBJ1-1; D gene unclear. This CDR3 has 11 amino acids. V was clipped by 7 bases and J by 6 bases, with 9 bases between them. Here the CDR3 DNA reads TGTGCCAGCATCGAGGCCCCTGAAGCTTTCTTT. Protein sequence: CASIEAPEAFF.

This clone was observed once. The chain employs TRBV30 and TRBJ1-2; D unresolved. V lost 4 bases and J lost 4, with 16 bases in between. The CDR3 is 14 residues long. Germline assignment: CDR1 GTSNPN and CDR2 SVGIG (reference sequence). CDR3 sequence reads: CAWIGSKARYGYTF. DNA of the CDR3: TGTGCCTGGATAGGGTCCAAGGCCCGCTATGGCTACACCTTC.

The chain links TRBV6-4 to TRBJ2-5; a weak D match, TRBD1 (6 bases). The length of the CDR3 is 13 residues. Germline V gene sequence: CDR1 MRHNA, CDR2 SNTAGT. The V end was cut by 6 bases, the J end by 7 bases, with 15 bases between. CDR3 coding DNA: TGTGCCAGCAGCCCTACTCTAGGGGGGACCCAGTACTTC. Amino acid sequence: CASSPTLGGTQYF.

The chain joins TRBV5-1 to TRBJ1-5, with TRBD1 matching over 9 bases. V was clipped by 3 bases and J by 5 bases; unmatched bases: 6. The CDR3 consists of 15 residues. Germline V gene lookup returns CDR1 SGHRS and CDR2 YFSETQ. CDR3 DNA sequence: TGCGCCAGCAGCTGGACAGGGGCAGACGATCAGCCCCAGCATTTT. Protein sequence: CASSWTGADDQPQHF.

Points on this clone: Other DNA sequences from this sample encode an identical CDR3 as well. The J gene is TRBJ1-1, the V gene TRBV5-4, with D uncertain. The germline V gene has CDR1 SGHNT and CDR2 YYREEE (reference sequence). There are 12 residues in the CDR3. Between the trimmed V and J ends, which lost 2 bases and 3 bases, there was a span of 5 bases. DNA of the CDR3: TGTGCCAGCAGCTTAGGGTACACTGAAGCTTTCTTT. Its translation: CASSLGYTEAFF.

The J gene is TRBJ1-1, the V gene TRBV5-1; TRBD1 matches at 9 bases. Per germline, CDR1 SGHRS and CDR2 YFSETQ. The CDR3 is made up of 15 amino acids. V lost 4 bases, J lost 1 base, and 5 bases stayed unmatched. The CDR3: CASSPLTGGNTEAFF. CDR3 nucleotides: TGCGCCAGCAGCCCCTTGACAGGGGGGAACACTGAAGCTTTCTTT.

The CDR3 sequence: CAGTQGVNTEAFF. Here the CDR3 DNA reads TGTGCCGGGACACAGGGAGTGAACACTGAAGCTTTCTTT. The rearrangement links TRBV6-5 to TRBJ1-1, with D possibly matching TRBD1 (6 bases). V shed 11 bases and J shed 0 bases, with 13 bases lying between them. In germline, CDR1 is MNHEY, CDR2 SVGAGI. The CDR3 is 13 residues long.

V and J are TRBV10-3 and TRBJ1-1, with D perhaps TRBD1 (6 bases). This CDR3 is built from 15 residues. V was cut by 2 bases and J by 3 bases, with 13 bases left in between. CDR1 is ENHRY and CDR2 is SYGVKD in the germline V gene. The CDR3 sequence is CAISESGEGDTEAFF. CDR3 sequence (DNA): TGTGCCATCAGTGAGAGTGGGGAGGGGGACACTGAAGCTTTCTTT.

This chain joins TRBV5-1 and TRBJ2-7; perhaps TRBD2 as D (5 bases). The CDR3 loop spans 15 amino acids. CDR1 is SGHRS and CDR2 is YFSETQ in the germline V gene. V lost 0 bases to trimming and J lost 5 bases, with 15 bases between them. As DNA, the CDR3 is TGCGCCAGCAGCTTGGTGTCCGAGGGCCGCGACGAGCAGTACTTC. Translating gives CASSLVSEGRDEQYF.

J is TRBJ1-5 and V is TRBV10-2; 12 nucleotides match TRBD1. V was pared by 6 bases and J by 2 bases, with 5 bases of the junction left unmatched. The CDR3 covers 16 residues. Germline V gives CDR1 WSHSY, CDR2 SAAADI. CDR3: CASRGQGAGGNQPQHF. The CDR3 coding sequence is TGCGCCAGCAGGGGACAGGGGGCGGGAGGCAATCAGCCCCAGCATTTT.

This sequence joins TRBV15 and TRBJ2-7; D not certain. Trimming removed 0 bases at V and 6 bases at J, with 6 bases between. This CDR3 is 12 amino acids long. The germline CDR1 and CDR2 sequences are LNHNV and YYDKDF (reference sequence). The CDR3 DNA is TGTGCCACCAGCAGAGATCATGGCGAGCAGTACTTC. Residues: CATSRDHGEQYF.